Given below is one TCR beta chain in context. Its antigen remains unidentified. The sequence runs out 3 residues before the end of the CDR3; the remainder is reconstructed from the germline J gene. The length of the CDR3 is 13 residues. The germline V gene has CDR1 SGHRS and CDR2 YFSETQ. This sample stems from a study of T cells in women clearing cervical HPV infection. The overall study: Cases were women with histologically confirmed HPV16-related CIN3 or worse, including 2 invasive cancers.

Overall study results and limits: TRBV6-7 relative abundance averaged about 0.1% in cases and 0.15% to 0.2% in controls. CIN3+ cases had significantly higher TCR repertoire richness than controls, but evenness did not differ.

TCRdb keeps only in-frame clones here, not all; method: immunoSEQ multiplex PCR. In total, the table holds around 40,000 clones. MY09/MY11 PCR detected cervical HPV DNA; dot-blot assigned genotypes. This receptor was obtained from a woman aged 18-70 years with a cervical HPV16 infection that either progressed to CIN3+ or cleared (not recorded which). Sequenced material: blood buffy coat. This chain uses TRBV5-1 with TRBJ1-1, with TRBD1 matching over 10 bases. CDR3 loop: CASSLGTGGRAFF. Incomplete CDR3 DNA: TGCGCCAGCAGCTTGGGGACAGGGGGGCGC.